This TCR beta chain was documented in a study of T cells after yellow fever vaccination. This CDR3 is built from 17 residues. Germline trimming cut 0 bases from V and 5 bases from J; bases unmatched to any gene: 7. Germline loops: CDR1 SGHRS, CDR2 YFSETQ. TCRdb reanalysed the 5' RACE reads using MiXCR and keeps one entry per CDR3 protein. This sample has hundreds of thousands of distinct CDR3 sequences, with about a fifth found just once. The sequence derives from a man younger than 45 who received the YFV17D yellow fever vaccine. The J gene is TRBJ2-3, the V gene TRBV5-1; 12 positions match TRBD2. Here the sequenced sample was PBMCs, taken 15 days after the yellow fever booster vaccination. In nucleotides, the CDR3 is TGCGCCAGCAGCTTGGCCCTTCTAGCGGGAGGGTTAGATACGCAGTATTTT. Its translation: CASSLALLAGGLDTQYF.